This TCR beta chain originates from a study of blood T cell repertoires in COVID-19. Study summary: T cells, B-cell-depleted T cells, or PBMCs supplied cDNA or gDNA.

As handled by the study authors: Amplification from reference gene primers served as the basis for estimated nucleated cell counts. Sequenced by immunoSEQ multiplex PCR; TCRdb stores in-frame clones only, minus some. The V and J calls and clone size come from that table; D and trimming were worked out from the DNA. There are 150,000 to 200,000 clones in the sample; more than 75% occur only once, and over 13% lies in the top ten. Participant-given clinical history determined each cohort assignment. Sample: PBMCs or T cells enriched from blood (not recorded which). This sequence was found in a man in his 60s who had been exposed to COVID-19.

For the CDR3, the DNA is TGTGCCAGCAGCGATCGGTATGGCTACACCTTC. This gives the protein CASSDRYGYTF. The chain joins TRBV28 to TRBJ1-2; D is unclear. V lost 6 bases and J lost 5, with 7 bases in between. This CDR3 has 11 residues. Germline V gives CDR1 MDHEN, CDR2 SYDVKM.